The present entry profiles one T cell receptor (beta chain) with its context. Its antigen is not identified. Vbeta (60) and Jbeta (13) primers were used in the PCR. TCRdb's table, derived via immunoSEQ multiplex PCR, lists solely in-frame clones and lacks some. In the table there are under 200,000 clones, approximately 78% of which are singletons. V was trimmed by 4 bases and J by 5 bases, leaving 5 bases between them. The CDR3 extends over 11 amino acids. Germline V CDR1 and CDR2: WSHSY, SAAADI. The sample is drawn from a study of cytomegalovirus exposure and HLA in healthy donors. Study findings and constraints: HLA alleles were associated with 15,000 to 20,000 TCR beta sequences in a later analysis at 0.05 false discovery rate. The likely origin of a cluster of highly shared sequence variants was a sequencing artifact.

This receptor was identified in a male donor in good health and CMV-seropositive. This chain connects TRBV10-2 to TRBJ2-5; D is uncertain. The sample comprised PBMCs. The CDR3 region is CASSVRETQYF. In DNA form, the CDR3 reads TGCGCCAGCAGTGTGAGGGAGACCCAGTACTTC.